This entry concerns a single TCR beta chain. As yet, its antigen is unknown. The sample is drawn from a study of PD-1 blockade in classical Hodgkin lymphoma. Specified time point: newly diagnosed, previously untreated cHL patient sample. PBMCs, once thawed, yielded CD8+ T cells isolated by magnetic negative selection. Comparison relied on PBMCs that came from newly diagnosed, untreated classical Hodgkin lymphoma. The study, taken as a whole, reports: Baseline TCR diversity was reportedly lower in newly diagnosed patients than in healthy donors. It was reported as lower still in relapsed/refractory patients. Although disease activity or prior therapy may be involved, causes of the repertoire differences remain undefined.

The germline V gene encodes CDR1 SQVTM and CDR2 ANQGSEA. Trimming took off 2 bases at V and 6 bases at J, with 16 bases between the two ends. There are 14 residues in the CDR3. The repertoire was sequenced with immunoSEQ multiplex PCR; TCRdb's copy has only in-frame clones and lacks some. The data contain almost 9,500 clones, approximately 92% of them singletons. The source of this sequence is a human donor with classical Hodgkin lymphoma. Sequenced sample: CD8+ T cells from blood. The rearrangement links TRBV29-1 to TRBJ1-1; no definite D call. CDR3 amino acids: CSVESGLRRAEAFF. The CDR3 nucleotides are TGCAGCGTTGAAAGCGGGCTTAGAAGGGCTGAAGCTTTCTTT.